The 31 T cell receptor beta chains below all came from one sample that was sequenced in a study of CXCR3-negative and CXCR3-positive naive CD8 T cells. The libraries of TRB cDNA were prepared using 5' RACE with UMI labels. One entry per CDR3 protein, without DNA, is what TCRdb gives after re-calling the 5' RACE reads. This table holds about 110,000 distinct CDR3 sequences. General study results and limits: The study found more hydrophobic TRB CDR3s in CXCR3-positive naive cells than in CXCR3-negative naive cells.

Their recognized antigens are unknown. Sequencing used naive CXCR3+ CD8+ T cells from blood. Subset described: CD45RO-CCR7+CD27+CD95- naive CD8+ T cells expressing CXCR3 (TNR3+). These receptors were taken from a human donor in good health. Some clones in this sample may be carry-over from other donors' samples.

The V and J genes are TRBV29-1 and TRBJ2-7; lacking DNA, the TRBD1 call made by TCRdb goes unchecked. CDR1 is SQVTM, CDR2 ANQGSEA, per germline. The CDR3 is made up of 14 amino acids. The CDR3 sequence: CSVTTGVSGYEQYF.

The V and J genes are TRBV7-9 and TRBJ1-5; TCRdb names TRBD1, which stays unverified in the absence of DNA. The germline V gene encodes CDR1 SEHNR and CDR2 FQNEAQ (reference sequence). This CDR3 has 15 residues. CDR3 region: CASSLEGTDNQPQHF.

This chain joins TRBV7-2 and TRBJ1-1. Germline assignment: CDR1 SGHTA and CDR2 FQGNSA. This CDR3 is built from 15 residues. The CDR3 is CASSLAWGPRAEAFF.

The V gene is TRBV30, the J gene TRBJ2-1. Germline CDR1 is GTSNPN and CDR2 is SVGIG (reference sequence). The CDR3 is 12 residues long. The CDR3 loop reads CAWSVMVNEQFF.

CDR3 amino acids: CASRGRGAGELFF. The chain has TRBV6-1 and TRBJ2-2; TCRdb outputs TRBD1, but without DNA this stays unchecked. There are 13 residues in the CDR3. CDR1 is MNHNS and CDR2 is SASEGT in the germline V gene.

The genes are TRBV29-1 and TRBJ2-1; the TCRdb call, TRBD2, lacks DNA for checking. This CDR3 has 12 amino acids. Germline-derived CDR1 and CDR2 are SQVTM and ANQGSEA. This CDR3 reads CSVVSASGEQFF.

J is TRBJ2-5 and V is TRBV28; the TCRdb call, TRBD2, lacks DNA for checking. The CDR3 has 14 amino acids. Germline CDR1 and CDR2: MDHEN and SYDVKM. The CDR3: CASSVPGLGETQYF. Combining the CDR3 with reference TRBV28 and TRBJ2-5 gives the whole variable domain DVKVTQSSRYLVKRTGEKVFLECVQDMDHENMFWYRQDPGLGLRLIYFSYDVKMKEKGDIPEGYSVSREKKERFSLILESASTNQTSMYLCASSVPGLGETQYFGPGTRLLVL.

Here the CDR3 reads CSVVLAGFNEQFF. The chain is built from TRBV29-1 and TRBJ2-1; TCRdb picks TRBD2, but there is no DNA to check that call. CDR1 is SQVTM and CDR2 is ANQGSEA in the germline V gene. This CDR3 has 13 residues.

The V gene is TRBV28, the J gene TRBJ2-7; TCRdb designates TRBD1, a call that cannot be tested without DNA. CDR1 is MDHEN, CDR2 SYDVKM, per germline. The CDR3 spans 17 residues. This CDR3 reads CASTPFVGTGVFYEQYF.

The rearrangement links TRBV14 to TRBJ2-7. The CDR3 consists of 14 residues. Germline V gene lookup returns CDR1 SGHDN and CDR2 FVKESK. CDR3 sequence reads: CASSQDWQSYEQYF.

The V call is TRBV25-1, the J call TRBJ2-7; TCRdb proposes TRBD1, but this gene call is untestable without DNA. The CDR3 has 16 residues. Germline V lookup: CDR1 MGHDK, CDR2 SYGVNS. The CDR3 here is CASSEWGTDTTYEQYF.

The rearrangement uses TRBV28 and TRBJ2-1; lacking DNA, the TRBD2 call made by TCRdb goes unchecked. The germline gives CDR1 MDHEN, CDR2 SYDVKM. The CDR3 spans 13 residues. The CDR3 sequence is CASKKRLYNEQFF.

J is TRBJ2-7 and V is TRBV14; TCRdb calls TRBD1, which cannot be checked without DNA. In germline, CDR1 is SGHDN, CDR2 FVKESK. The CDR3 is made up of 14 amino acids. CDR3 protein: CASSQYRGPYEQYF.

The chain is built from TRBV20-1 and TRBJ2-1. This CDR3 contains 16 residues. The germline V gene has CDR1 DFQATT and CDR2 SNEGSKA (reference sequence). CDR3 amino acids: CSARELDRGPYNEQFF.

The chain is built from TRBV30 and TRBJ2-7; the D gene TCRdb calls, TRBD2, cannot be checked with no DNA. This CDR3 is 12 amino acids long. Germline loops: CDR1 GTSNPN, CDR2 SVGIG (reference sequence). This CDR3 is CAWSGEGYEQYF. The full variable domain, its missing parts supplied by reference TRBV30 and TRBJ2-7, is SQTIHQWPATLVQPVGSPLSLECTVEGTSNPNLYWYRQAAGRGLQLLFYSVGIGQISSEVPQNLSASRPQDRQFILSSKKLLLSDSGFYLCAWSGEGYEQYFGPGTRLTVT.

The gene calls are TRBV11-2 and TRBJ2-7. CDR3 length: 12 residues. CDR1 and CDR2 from the germline V gene are SGHAT and FQNNGV. CDR3 loop: CASSLDLYEQYF.

The chain has TRBV4-2 and TRBJ2-3; no DNA is available, so the TRBD2 call from TCRdb remains unchecked. Germline loops: CDR1 LGHNA, CDR2 YNFKEQ. This CDR3 spans 17 amino acids. The CDR3 here is CASSPRVAGGHTDTQYF.

The V gene is TRBV28, the J gene TRBJ2-7; the D call of TRBD2 rests on TCRdb alone, since no DNA is present to check it. CDR3 length equals 16 residues. Per the germline V gene, CDR1 is MDHEN and CDR2 is SYDVKM. The CDR3 region is CASSSRAGIPSYEQYF.

J is TRBJ2-5 and V is TRBV6-1. The germline gives CDR1 MNHNS, CDR2 SASEGT. The CDR3 covers 15 residues. The CDR3 here is CASSDFETLKETQYF.

The chain links TRBV20-1 to TRBJ2-7. This CDR3 region has 13 residues. Germline values: CDR1 DFQATT, CDR2 SNEGSKA (reference sequence). This CDR3 reads CSALPLHTYEQYF.

The chain combines TRBV12-3 or TRBV12-4 with TRBJ2-7; there is no DNA to check the TCRdb D call of TRBD1. This CDR3 has 13 amino acids. CDR3 residues: CASSPGTVSEQYF.

The chain joins TRBV29-1 to TRBJ1-1; the TRBD1 assignment by TCRdb is unverifiable without DNA. Germline V gene lookup returns CDR1 SQVTM and CDR2 ANQGSEA. The CDR3 runs to 12 residues. The CDR3 loop reads CSVARQVFEAFF.

The V and J genes are TRBV11-2 and TRBJ2-7; TCRdb indicates TRBD1, and absent DNA this call remains unverified. In germline, CDR1 is SGHAT, CDR2 FQNNGV. This CDR3 contains 14 residues. The CDR3 loop is CASSLEPVTYEQYF.

This chain links TRBV5-6 with TRBJ2-7; with no DNA, the TCRdb D assignment of TRBD2 cannot be verified. The germline CDR1 and CDR2 sequences are SGHDT and YYEEEE. This CDR3 contains 15 residues. CDR3 protein: CASSAGTSGSYEQYF.

The rearrangement joins TRBV7-9 to TRBJ1-1; TCRdb selects TRBD1, and the lack of DNA leaves this call unchecked. The CDR3 totals 17 residues. CDR1 is SEHNR and CDR2 is FQNEAQ in the germline V gene (reference sequence). This CDR3 is CASSSGTGGGMNTEAFF.

The chain links TRBV13 to TRBJ2-7; with no DNA, the TCRdb D assignment of TRBD2 cannot be verified. The CDR3 is 15 residues long. From germline, CDR1 is PRHDT and CDR2 FYEKMQ (reference sequence). The CDR3 reads CASSALRDSAGEQYF.

This chain uses TRBV29-1 with TRBJ2-2. This CDR3 contains 15 residues. Germline V CDR1 and CDR2: SQVTM, ANQGSEA. This CDR3 is CSVERINAQTGELFF.

The chain links TRBV25-1 to TRBJ2-5. The CDR3 is 11 amino acids. CDR1 is MGHDK and CDR2 is SYGVNS in the germline V gene. This CDR3 is CASSEQETQYF.

V and J are TRBV6-6 and TRBJ2-1; TCRdb lists TRBD2, though no DNA is available to test this call. Germline CDR1 reads MNHNY; CDR2 reads SVGAGI (reference sequence). The CDR3 extends over 20 amino acids. The CDR3 region is CASSYPVRTSGFALNNEQFF.

The V gene is TRBV27, the J gene TRBJ2-1; TCRdb's D call, TRBD2, is unchecked because there is no DNA. CDR1 and CDR2 from the germline V gene are MNHEY and SMNVEV (reference sequence). CDR3 size: 15 residues. CDR3 in amino acids: CASSSNQRGYNEQFF.

This chain connects TRBV6-5 to TRBJ1-1. The CDR3 length is 13 residues. Per germline, CDR1 MNHEY and CDR2 SVGAGI. The CDR3 loop is CASSPYGDAEAFF.